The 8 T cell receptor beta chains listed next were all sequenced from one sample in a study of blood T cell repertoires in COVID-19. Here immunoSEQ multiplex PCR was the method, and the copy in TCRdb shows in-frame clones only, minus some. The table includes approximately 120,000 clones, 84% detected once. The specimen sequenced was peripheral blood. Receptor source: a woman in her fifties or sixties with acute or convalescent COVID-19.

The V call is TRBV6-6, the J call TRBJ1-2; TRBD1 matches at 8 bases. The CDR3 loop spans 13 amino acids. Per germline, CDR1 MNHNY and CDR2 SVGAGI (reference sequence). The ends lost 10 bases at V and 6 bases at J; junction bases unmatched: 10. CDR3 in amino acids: CATSTGVGDGYTF. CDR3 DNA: TGTGCCACCTCGACAGGGGTCGGGGATGGCTACACCTTC.

The CDR3 reads CASQPAGRGTYNEKLFF. DNA for the CDR3: TGTGCCAGCCAGCCCGCGGGCAGGGGGACCTATAATGAAAAACTGTTTTTT. J is TRBJ1-4 and V is TRBV19, with 7 bases matching TRBD1. CDR3 length: 17 residues. After removal of 9 bases from V and 4 bases from J, the junction contained 17 bases not matched to a gene. Germline V gene lookup returns CDR1 LNHDA and CDR2 SQIVND (reference sequence).

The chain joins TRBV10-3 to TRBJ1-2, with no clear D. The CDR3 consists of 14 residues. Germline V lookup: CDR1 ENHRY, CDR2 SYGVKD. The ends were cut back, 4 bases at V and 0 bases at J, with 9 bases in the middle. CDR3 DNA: TGTGCCATCAGTGGGGAGGGAACTAACTATGGCTACACCTTC. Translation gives CAISGEGTNYGYTF.

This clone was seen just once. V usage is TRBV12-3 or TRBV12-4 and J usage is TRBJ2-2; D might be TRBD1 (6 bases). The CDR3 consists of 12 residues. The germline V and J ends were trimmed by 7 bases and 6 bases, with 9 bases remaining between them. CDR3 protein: CASNSGAGELFF. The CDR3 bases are TGTGCCAGCAACTCAGGGGCCGGGGAGCTGTTTTTT.

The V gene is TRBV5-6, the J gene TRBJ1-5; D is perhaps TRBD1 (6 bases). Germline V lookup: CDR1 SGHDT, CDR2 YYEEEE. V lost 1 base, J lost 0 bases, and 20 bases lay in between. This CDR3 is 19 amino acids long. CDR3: CASSLPSPKQGISNQPQHF. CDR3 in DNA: TGTGCCAGCAGCTTGCCTTCTCCAAAACAGGGAATTAGCAATCAGCCCCAGCATTTT.

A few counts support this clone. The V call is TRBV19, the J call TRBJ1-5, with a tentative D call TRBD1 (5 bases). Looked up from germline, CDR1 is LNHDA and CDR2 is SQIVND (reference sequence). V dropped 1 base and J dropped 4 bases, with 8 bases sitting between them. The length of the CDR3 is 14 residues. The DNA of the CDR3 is TGTGCCAGTAGTATAGCTCGGGGGAATCAGCCCCAGCATTTT. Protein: CASSIARGNQPQHF. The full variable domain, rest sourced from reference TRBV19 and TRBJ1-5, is DGGITQSPKYLFRKEGQNVTLSCEQNLNHDAMYWYRQDPGQGLRLIYYSQIVNDFQKGDIAEGYSVSREKKESFPLTVTSAQKNPTAFYLCASSIARGNQPQHFGDGTRLSIL.

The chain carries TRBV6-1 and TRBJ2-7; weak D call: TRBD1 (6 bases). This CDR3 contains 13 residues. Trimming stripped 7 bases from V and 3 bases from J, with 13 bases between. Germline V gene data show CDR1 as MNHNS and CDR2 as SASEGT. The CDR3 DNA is TGTGCCAGCAATGGGGACACCATCTACGAGCAGTACTTC. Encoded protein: CASNGDTIYEQYF.

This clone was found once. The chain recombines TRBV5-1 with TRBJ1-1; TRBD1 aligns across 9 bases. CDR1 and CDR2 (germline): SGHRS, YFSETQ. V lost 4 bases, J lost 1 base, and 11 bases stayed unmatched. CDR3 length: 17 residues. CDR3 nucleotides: TGCGCCAGCAGCCAACGGCCGACAGGGGGGACGAACACTGAAGCTTTCTTT. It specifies CASSQRPTGGTNTEAFF.